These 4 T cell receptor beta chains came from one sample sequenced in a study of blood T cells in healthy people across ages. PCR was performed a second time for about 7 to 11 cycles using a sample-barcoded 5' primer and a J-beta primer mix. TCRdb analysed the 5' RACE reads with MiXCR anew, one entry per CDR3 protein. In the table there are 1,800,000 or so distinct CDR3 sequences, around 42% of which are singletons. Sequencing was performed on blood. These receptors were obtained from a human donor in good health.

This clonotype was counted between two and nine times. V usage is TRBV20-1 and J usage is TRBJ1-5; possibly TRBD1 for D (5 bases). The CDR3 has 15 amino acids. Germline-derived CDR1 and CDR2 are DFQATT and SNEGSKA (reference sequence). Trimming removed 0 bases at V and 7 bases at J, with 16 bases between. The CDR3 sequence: CSARDWAGGDQPQHF. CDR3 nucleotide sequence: TGCAGTGCTAGAGATTGGGCGGGGGGAGACCAGCCCCAGCATTTT.

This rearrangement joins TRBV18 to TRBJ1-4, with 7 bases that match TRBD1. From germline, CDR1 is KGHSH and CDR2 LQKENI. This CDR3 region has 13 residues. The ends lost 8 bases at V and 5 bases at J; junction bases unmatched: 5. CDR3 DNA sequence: TGTGCCAGCCGAGGGACAGAGAATGAAAAACTGTTTTTT. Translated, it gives CASRGTENEKLFF.

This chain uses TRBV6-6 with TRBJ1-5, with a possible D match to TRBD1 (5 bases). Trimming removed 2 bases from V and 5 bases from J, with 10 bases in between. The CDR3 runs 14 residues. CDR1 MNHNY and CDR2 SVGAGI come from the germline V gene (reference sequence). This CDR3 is CASSYGTEDQPQHF. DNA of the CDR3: TGTGCCAGCAGTTACGGGACCGAGGATCAGCCCCAGCATTTT.

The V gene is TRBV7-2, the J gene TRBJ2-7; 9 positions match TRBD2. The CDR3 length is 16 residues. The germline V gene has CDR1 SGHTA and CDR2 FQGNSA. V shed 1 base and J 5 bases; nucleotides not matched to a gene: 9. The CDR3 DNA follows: TGTGCCAGCAGCTTAGATTCTAGCGGGGAAGCCAACGAGCAGTACTTC. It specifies CASSLDSSGEANEQYF. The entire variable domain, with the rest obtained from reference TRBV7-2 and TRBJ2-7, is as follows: GAGVSQSPSNKVTEKGKDVELRCDPISGHTALYWYRQSLGQGLEFLIYFQGNSAPDKSGLPSDRFSAERTGGSVSTLTIQRTQQEDSAVYLCASSLDSSGEANEQYFGPGTRLTVT.